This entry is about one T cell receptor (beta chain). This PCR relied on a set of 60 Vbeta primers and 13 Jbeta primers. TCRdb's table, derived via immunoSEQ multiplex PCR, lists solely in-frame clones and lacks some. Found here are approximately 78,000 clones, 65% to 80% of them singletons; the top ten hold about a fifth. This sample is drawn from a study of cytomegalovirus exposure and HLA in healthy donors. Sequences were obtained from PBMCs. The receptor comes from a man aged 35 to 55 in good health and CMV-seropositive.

The CDR3: CASSPKDRAEAFF. The DNA for the CDR3 is TGTGCCAGCAGCCCAAAGGACAGGGCTGAAGCTTTCTTT. The chain combines TRBV9 with TRBJ1-1, with TRBD1 matching over 8 bases. CDR1 and CDR2 from the germline V gene are SGDLS and YYNGEE. Losses at the gene ends were 4 bases for V and 6 bases for J; bases not matched to a gene: 5. This CDR3 has 13 amino acids.